A single sample gave rise to the 28 T cell receptor beta chains below, sequenced in a study of T cell responses to AZD1222 COVID-19 vaccine. Sequenced by immunoSEQ multiplex PCR; TCRdb stores in-frame clones only, minus some. The sample has some 80,000 clones, roughly nine tenths seen once. The sample in question was peripheral blood, obtained on day 0 of AZD1222 vaccination. All receptors come from an adult in good health.

DNA of the CDR3: TGTGCCAGTAGTAGTGGGACGCTCTTGAACACTGAAGCTTTCTTT. This codes for CASSSGTLLNTEAFF. The chain carries TRBV19 and TRBJ1-1, with D possibly matching TRBD1 (5 bases). Trimming cost V 4 bases and J 0 bases, with 12 bases left between them. The CDR3 contains 15 residues. Germline V gene lookup returns CDR1 LNHDA and CDR2 SQIVND (reference sequence).

The rearrangement uses TRBV18 and TRBJ1-3; a weak D match, TRBD1 (5 bases). The CDR3 has 16 residues. V was trimmed by 6 bases and J by 3 bases, leaving 18 bases between them. Germline V gene sequence: CDR1 KGHSH, CDR2 LQKENI. CDR3 sequence reads: CASSGTDRIVGNTIYF. The CDR3 DNA reads TGTGCCAGCTCGGGGACGGACCGAATCGTTGGAAACACCATATATTTT.

This rearrangement joins TRBV6-5 to TRBJ1-5, with 8 bases fitting TRBD1. Germline CDR1 and CDR2: MNHEY and SVGAGI. The CDR3 contains 15 residues. V dropped 6 bases and J dropped 3; count of bases not matched to a gene: 7. Here the CDR3 reads CASRRQGLDNQPQHF. DNA of the CDR3: TGTGCCAGCAGGCGACAGGGGTTAGACAATCAGCCCCAGCATTTT.

This chain connects TRBV18 to TRBJ1-2, with TRBD1 as a possible D gene (6 bases). Trimming took 3 bases from V and 2 from J, leaving 10 bases between them. Germline V gene lookup returns CDR1 KGHSH and CDR2 LQKENI. The CDR3 is 14 amino acids. CDR3 sequence (DNA): TGTGCCAGCTCACCCGGACAGAGAAACTATGGCTACACCTTC. Protein: CASSPGQRNYGYTF.

The genes are TRBV24-1 and TRBJ1-5, with a possible D match to TRBD1 (5 bases). CDR1 and CDR2 from the germline V gene are KGHDR and SFDVKD. The germline V and J ends were trimmed by 2 bases and 4 bases, with 14 bases remaining between them. The length of the CDR3 is 16 residues. The CDR3 sequence is CATSDSRDLGNQPQHF. The CDR3 nucleotides are TGTGCCACCAGTGATTCGAGGGACCTTGGGAATCAGCCCCAGCATTTT.

This chain connects TRBV27 to TRBJ1-2; 8 bases line up with TRBD1. After removal of 5 bases from V and 5 bases from J, the junction contained 4 bases not matched to a gene. The CDR3 totals 13 residues. Per germline, CDR1 MNHEY and CDR2 SMNVEV (reference sequence). The CDR3 DNA reads TGTGCCAGCAGTGCAGGGGGCGGGTATGGCTACACCTTC. The encoded protein is CASSAGGGYGYTF.

CDR3 region: CASSGSSTDTQYF. CDR3 nucleotide sequence: TGTGCCAGCAGTGGGAGCAGCACAGATACGCAGTATTTT. The chain has TRBV28 and TRBJ2-3, with D possibly TRBD2 on 5 matching bases. Germline-derived CDR1 and CDR2 are MDHEN and SYDVKM. CDR3 length equals 13 residues. The V and J ends lost 5 bases and 0 bases respectively, with 6 bases between them.

This rearrangement joins TRBV19 to TRBJ2-2, with unresolved D. The CDR3 consists of 13 residues. The V and J ends lost 6 bases and 4 bases respectively, with 9 bases between them. Germline CDR1 LNHDA, CDR2 SQIVND (reference sequence). Here the CDR3 reads CASRGNPTGELFF. CDR3 in DNA: TGTGCCAGTAGGGGGAATCCCACCGGGGAGCTGTTTTTT.

The chain uses TRBV10-3 and TRBJ2-2; no clear D gene. Germline V gene data show CDR1 as ENHRY and CDR2 as SYGVKD. V lost 2 bases to trimming and J lost 4 bases, with 8 bases between them. This CDR3 contains 14 residues. The CDR3 spells CAISETGSTGELFF. The CDR3 DNA follows: TGTGCCATCAGTGAGACCGGGTCCACCGGGGAGCTGTTTTTT.

The chain combines TRBV9 with TRBJ1-5, with no clear D. Germline V CDR1 and CDR2: SGDLS, YYNGEE. V was clipped by 0 bases and J by 6 bases, with 16 bases between them. This CDR3 has 16 amino acids. For the CDR3, the DNA is TGTGCCAGCAGCGTAGATGGCAATGGGGTATCTCAGCCCCAGCATTTT. Translation gives CASSVDGNGVSQPQHF.

The V call is TRBV7-3, the J call TRBJ2-5, with D possibly matching TRBD2 (6 bases). Germline CDR1 reads SGHTA; CDR2 reads FQGTGA. Trimming shortened V by 5 bases and J by 5 bases, and 15 bases separated the two germline ends. The CDR3 is made up of 14 amino acids. The CDR3 region has the DNA TGTGCCAGCAGCCCTGGGCGGGGAGAGGAGACCCAGTACTTC. Translation: CASSPGRGEETQYF.

The chain has TRBV2 and TRBJ2-7, with 11 bases fitting TRBD2. The junction had 7 bases not matched to a gene; V was cut back by 6 bases and J by 3 bases. Looked up from germline, CDR1 is SNHLY and CDR2 is FYNNEI. The CDR3 loop spans 15 amino acids. The CDR3: CASRETSGTIYEQYF. DNA for the CDR3: TGTGCCAGCAGGGAGACTAGCGGGACGATCTACGAGCAGTACTTC.

The CDR3 reads CASSLGTGATSGNTIYF. DNA of the CDR3: TGTGCCAGCAGCTTGGGGACAGGGGCTACCTCTGGAAACACCATATATTTT. The gene calls are TRBV5-8 and TRBJ1-3; TRBD1 matches at 9 bases. V lost 0 bases, J lost 0 bases, and 4 bases stayed unmatched. CDR1 is SGHTS, CDR2 YDEGEE, per germline. The CDR3 loop spans 17 amino acids. The full variable domain, its missing parts supplied by reference TRBV5-8 and TRBJ1-3, is EAGVTQSPTHLIKTRGQQATLRCSPISGHTSVYWYQQALGLGLQFLLWYDEGEERNRGNFPPRFSGRQFPNYSSELNVNALELEDSALYLCASSLGTGATSGNTIYFGEGSWLTVV.

The chain has TRBV18 and TRBJ1-6; TRBD1 matches at 9 bases. This CDR3 comprises 15 residues. With V trimmed by 3 bases and J by 5 bases, 2 bases remained unmatched. Looked up from germline, CDR1 is KGHSH and CDR2 is LQKENI. The DNA for the CDR3 is TGTGCCAGCTCACCGGGACAGGGAAATAATTCACCCCTCCACTTT. As protein: CASSPGQGNNSPLHF.

The chain links TRBV5-1 to TRBJ1-3, with D possibly TRBD1 on 5 matching bases. This CDR3 spans 15 amino acids. The germline V gene encodes CDR1 SGHRS and CDR2 YFSETQ. The V and J ends lost 4 bases and 0 bases respectively, with 11 bases between them. CDR3 sequence (DNA): TGCGCCAGCAGCGTAGACAGCGCCTCTGGAAACACCATATATTTT. Amino acids: CASSVDSASGNTIYF. Drawing the rest from reference TRBV5-1 and TRBJ1-3, the complete variable domain is KAGVTQTPRYLIKTRGQQVTLSCSPISGHRSVSWYQQTPGQGLQFLFEYFSETQRNKGNFPGRFSGRQFSNSRSEMNVSTLELGDSALYLCASSVDSASGNTIYFGEGSWLTVV.

This chain links TRBV27 with TRBJ2-3, with D hard to call. The CDR3 is made up of 14 amino acids. CDR1 and CDR2 from the germline V gene are MNHEY and SMNVEV (reference sequence). Trimming stripped 6 bases from V and 4 bases from J, with 14 bases between. Here the CDR3 reads CASSNWAVADTQYF. Written as DNA, the CDR3 is TGTGCCAGCAGCAACTGGGCAGTCGCAGATACGCAGTATTTT.

This chain connects TRBV5-1 to TRBJ1-4; perhaps TRBD1 as D (6 bases). The CDR3 spans 16 residues. V shed 0 bases and J shed 7 bases, with 16 bases lying between them. From germline, CDR1 is SGHRS and CDR2 YFSETQ. CDR3 region: CASSLDGQGLGEKLFF. The CDR3 DNA reads TGCGCCAGCAGCTTGGATGGGCAGGGGTTGGGTGAAAAACTGTTTTTT.

The chain recombines TRBV29-1 with TRBJ1-1; perhaps TRBD1 as D (5 bases). The CDR3 covers 13 residues. V lost 2 bases and J lost 1, with 8 bases in between. From germline, CDR1 is SQVTM and CDR2 ANQGSEA. The CDR3 protein is CSVEWGSNTEAFF. The CDR3 DNA reads TGCAGCGTTGAATGGGGGTCGAACACTGAAGCTTTCTTT.

V gene TRBV14 combines with J gene TRBJ1-1, with 10 positions matching TRBD1. The V gene's germline CDR1 is SGHDN and CDR2 FVKESK. Trimming took 4 bases from V and 6 from J; bases not matched to a gene: 8. The CDR3 loop spans 15 amino acids. This CDR3 reads CASSLIRQGAAEAFF. The DNA of the CDR3 is TGTGCCAGCAGCCTTATAAGACAGGGGGCGGCTGAAGCTTTCTTT. The full variable domain, its missing parts supplied by reference TRBV14 and TRBJ1-1, is EAGVTQFPSHSVIEKGQTVTLRCDPISGHDNLYWYRRVMGKEIKFLLHFVKESKQDESGMPNNRFLAERTGGTYSTLKVQPAELEDSGVYFCASSLIRQGAAEAFFGQGTRLTVV.

The chain has TRBV5-5 and TRBJ1-5; a possible D gene is TRBD1 (5 bases). V lost 0 bases and J lost 0, with 10 bases in between. Germline CDR1 reads SGHKS; CDR2 reads YYEKEE (reference sequence). CDR3 length: 16 residues. The DNA of the CDR3 is TGTGCCAGCAGCTTGGGGACATTTTATAGCAATCAGCCCCAGCATTTT. It yields the protein CASSLGTFYSNQPQHF.

This clone is a singleton in its sample. V gene TRBV18 combines with J gene TRBJ1-5, with a possible D match to TRBD1 (5 bases). This CDR3 spans 19 amino acids. V was trimmed by 6 bases and J by 1 base, leaving 25 bases between them. CDR1 and CDR2 from the germline V gene are KGHSH and LQKENI. Written as DNA, the CDR3 is TGTGCCAGCTCTTTACTTCCGAGGGGACGGGATCAAAGCAATCAGCCCCAGCATTTT. Its protein is CASSLLPRGRDQSNQPQHF. The full variable domain, with the rest looked up from reference TRBV18 and TRBJ1-5, is NAGVMQNPRHLVRRRGQEARLRCSPMKGHSHVYWYRQLPEEGLKFMVYLQKENIIDESGMPKERFSAEFPKEGPSILRIQQVVRGDSAAYFCASSLLPRGRDQSNQPQHFGDGTRLSIL.

This chain joins TRBV30 and TRBJ1-4; a possible D gene is TRBD1 (5 bases). Germline loops: CDR1 GTSNPN, CDR2 SVGIG (reference sequence). V lost 3 bases and J lost 7, with 15 bases in between. The CDR3 consists of 14 residues. The CDR3 DNA reads TGTGCCTGGAGATTGGTGGGACGGGGTGAAAAACTGTTTTTT. Amino acid sequence: CAWRLVGRGEKLFF.

The chain combines TRBV7-8 with TRBJ1-5; weak D call: TRBD1 (5 bases). Per the germline V gene, CDR1 is SGHVS and CDR2 is FQNEAQ. The ends were cut back, 0 bases at V and 7 bases at J, with 7 bases in the middle. The CDR3 is 13 amino acids. In nucleotides, the CDR3 is TGTGCCAGCAGCTTAGCCCAGGGACAGCCCCAGCATTTT. Translating gives CASSLAQGQPQHF. Combining the CDR3 with reference TRBV7-8 and TRBJ1-5 gives the whole variable domain GAGVSQSPRYKVAKRGQDVALRCDPISGHVSLFWYQQALGQGPEFLTYFQNEAQLDKSGLPSDRFFAERPEGSVSTLKIQRTQQEDSAVYLCASSLAQGQPQHFGDGTRLSIL.

J is TRBJ1-3 and V is TRBV18; D is ambiguous. The CDR3 contains 18 residues. V was pared by 2 bases and J by 1 base, with 18 bases between. Germline V gene data show CDR1 as KGHSH and CDR2 as LQKENI. The CDR3 is CASSPIAVFLESGNTIYF. CDR3 nucleotides: TGTGCCAGCTCACCAATCGCAGTGTTCTTAGAATCTGGAAACACCATATATTTT.

In DNA form, the CDR3 reads TGTGCCAGCAGGACAGGGAATAGCAATCAGCCCCAGCATTTT. Amino acid sequence: CASRTGNSNQPQHF. The rearrangement uses TRBV6-6 and TRBJ1-5; 7 bases align to TRBD1. CDR3 size: 14 residues. Germline V gene sequence: CDR1 MNHNY, CDR2 SVGAGI (reference sequence). After removal of 6 bases from V and 0 bases from J, the junction contained 2 bases not matched to a gene.

The chain carries TRBV9 and TRBJ1-2, with D perhaps matching TRBD1 (6 bases). Germline CDR1 is SGDLS and CDR2 is YYNGEE. Trimming took off 0 bases at V and 5 bases at J, with 14 bases between the two ends. The CDR3 has 15 amino acids. This chain's CDR3 is CASSVATGLGYGYTF. The DNA of the CDR3 is TGTGCCAGCAGCGTAGCGACAGGTCTAGGATATGGCTACACCTTC. The full variable domain, with the rest looked up from reference TRBV9 and TRBJ1-2, is DSGVTQTPKHLITATGQRVTLRCSPRSGDLSVYWYQQSLDQGLQFLIQYYNGEERAKGNILERFSAQQFPDLHSELNLSSLELGDSALYFCASSVATGLGYGYTFGSGTRLTVV.

The chain employs TRBV4-3 and TRBJ2-3; D unresolved. Trimming cost V 2 bases and J 6 bases, with 12 bases left between them. CDR3 size: 14 residues. Germline loops: CDR1 LGHNA, CDR2 YSLEER. CDR3 DNA: TGCGCCAGCAGCCAACAAAGCGTAGGGGATACGCAGTATTTT. Protein sequence: CASSQQSVGDTQYF.

V is TRBV24-1 and J is TRBJ2-7, with 8 bases that match TRBD1. The V and J ends lost 5 bases and 5 bases, in that order; junction bases with no gene match: 4. Germline CDR1 is KGHDR and CDR2 is SFDVKD. The CDR3 runs to 13 residues. The CDR3 DNA reads TGTGCCACCAGTGCCTCAGGGGGCCACGAGCAGTACTTC. Its protein is CATSASGGHEQYF.